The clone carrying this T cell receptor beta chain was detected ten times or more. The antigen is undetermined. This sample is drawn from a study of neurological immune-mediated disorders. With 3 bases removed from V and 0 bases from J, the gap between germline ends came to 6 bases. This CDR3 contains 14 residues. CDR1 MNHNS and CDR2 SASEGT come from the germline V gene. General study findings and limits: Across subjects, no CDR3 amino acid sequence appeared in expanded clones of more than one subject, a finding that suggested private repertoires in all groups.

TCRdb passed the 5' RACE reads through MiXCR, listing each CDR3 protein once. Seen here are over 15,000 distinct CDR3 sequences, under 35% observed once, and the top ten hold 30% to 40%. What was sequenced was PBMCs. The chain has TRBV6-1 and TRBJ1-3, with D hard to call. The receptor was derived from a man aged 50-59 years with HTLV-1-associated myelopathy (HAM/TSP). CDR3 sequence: CASSDGISGNTIYF. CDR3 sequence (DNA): TGTGCCAGCAGTGATGGGATCTCTGGAAACACCATATATTTT.